The following is a TCR beta chain sequence with its context. This sample stems from a study of blood T cell repertoires in COVID-19. Study-wide context: Samples representing acute and convalescent COVID-19 were sourced from the United States, Italy and Spain.

Original analysis: Reference gene primer amplification in the assay estimated nucleated cell counts. Generated by immunoSEQ multiplex PCR, the TCRdb table keeps only in-frame clones and is missing some. The DNA was the basis for D and trimming; V, J and clone size are from that table. There are some 200,000 clones in the sample; 85% occur only once, and under 2.5% lies in the top ten. The origin of this receptor is a woman between 65 and 79 years old with COVID-19, enrolled during active disease. Sequencing was performed on peripheral blood.

CDR3 amino acids: CASRGLAGVLEQFF. The CDR3 nucleotides read TGTGCCAGCAGGGGACTAGCGGGAGTACTTGAGCAGTTCTTC. This chain joins TRBV2 and TRBJ2-1; 14 bases fit TRBD2. From germline, CDR1 is SNHLY and CDR2 FYNNEI. The ends lost 6 bases at V and 9 bases at J; junction bases unmatched: 4. This CDR3 is 14 amino acids long.